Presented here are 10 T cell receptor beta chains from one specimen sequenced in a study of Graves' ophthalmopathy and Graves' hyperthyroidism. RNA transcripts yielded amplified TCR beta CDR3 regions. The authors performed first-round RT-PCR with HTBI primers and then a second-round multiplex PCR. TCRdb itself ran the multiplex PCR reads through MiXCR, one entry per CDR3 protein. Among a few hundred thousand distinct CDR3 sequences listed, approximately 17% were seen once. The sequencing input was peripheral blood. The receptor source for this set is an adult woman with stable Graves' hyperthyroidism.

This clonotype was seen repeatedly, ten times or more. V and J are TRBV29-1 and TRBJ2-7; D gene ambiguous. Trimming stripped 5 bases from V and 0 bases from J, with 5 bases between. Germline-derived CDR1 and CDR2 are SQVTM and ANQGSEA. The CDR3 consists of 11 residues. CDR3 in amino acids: CSVRHSYEQYF. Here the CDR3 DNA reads TGCAGCGTTCGACACTCCTACGAGCAGTACTTC.

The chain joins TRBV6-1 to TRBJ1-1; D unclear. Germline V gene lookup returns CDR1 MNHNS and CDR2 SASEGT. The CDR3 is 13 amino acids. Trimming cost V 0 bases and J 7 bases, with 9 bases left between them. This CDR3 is CASSEAVQDEAFF. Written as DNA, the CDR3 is TGTGCCAGCAGTGAAGCGGTCCAGGATGAAGCTTTCTTT.

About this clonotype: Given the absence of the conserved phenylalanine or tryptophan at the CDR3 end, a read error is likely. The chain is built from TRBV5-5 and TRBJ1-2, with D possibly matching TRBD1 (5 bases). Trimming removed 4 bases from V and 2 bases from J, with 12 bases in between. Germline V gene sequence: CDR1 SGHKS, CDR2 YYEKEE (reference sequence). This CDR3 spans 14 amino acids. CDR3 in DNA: TGTGCCAGCAGCCCTGGCAGGGAAAACTATGGCTACACCCTC. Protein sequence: CASSPGRENYGYTL.

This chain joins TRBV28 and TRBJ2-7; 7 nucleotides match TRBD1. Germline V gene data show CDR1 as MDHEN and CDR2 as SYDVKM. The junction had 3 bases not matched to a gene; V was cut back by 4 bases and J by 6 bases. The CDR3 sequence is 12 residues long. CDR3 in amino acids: CASSSGQREQYF. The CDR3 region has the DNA TGTGCCAGCAGTTCGGGACAGCGCGAGCAGTACTTC.

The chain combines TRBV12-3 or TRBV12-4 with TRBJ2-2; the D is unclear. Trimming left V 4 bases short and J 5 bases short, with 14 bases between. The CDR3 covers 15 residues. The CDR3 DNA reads TGTGCCAGCAGTTCTTATCGATCGGGTACCGGGGAGCTGTTTTTT. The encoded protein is CASSSYRSGTGELFF.

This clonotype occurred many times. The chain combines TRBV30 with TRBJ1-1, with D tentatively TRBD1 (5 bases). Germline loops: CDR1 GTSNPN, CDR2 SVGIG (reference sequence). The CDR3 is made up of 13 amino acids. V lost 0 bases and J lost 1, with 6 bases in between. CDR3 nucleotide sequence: TGTGCCTGGAGTGTGACAGCGAACACTGAAGCTTTCTTT. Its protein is CAWSVTANTEAFF.

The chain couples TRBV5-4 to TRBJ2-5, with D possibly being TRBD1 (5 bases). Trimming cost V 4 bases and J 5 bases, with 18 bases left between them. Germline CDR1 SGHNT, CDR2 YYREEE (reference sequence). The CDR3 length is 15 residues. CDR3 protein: CASSPLGRGRETQYF. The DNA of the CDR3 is TGTGCCAGCAGCCCCCTGGGAAGGGGCCGGGAGACCCAGTACTTC.

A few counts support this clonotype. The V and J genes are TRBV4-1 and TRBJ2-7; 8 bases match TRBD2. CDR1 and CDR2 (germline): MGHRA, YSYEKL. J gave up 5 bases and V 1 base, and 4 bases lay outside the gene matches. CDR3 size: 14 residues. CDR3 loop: CASSQVTAGDEQYF. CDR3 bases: TGCGCCAGCAGCCAAGTAACAGCGGGAGACGAGCAGTACTTC.

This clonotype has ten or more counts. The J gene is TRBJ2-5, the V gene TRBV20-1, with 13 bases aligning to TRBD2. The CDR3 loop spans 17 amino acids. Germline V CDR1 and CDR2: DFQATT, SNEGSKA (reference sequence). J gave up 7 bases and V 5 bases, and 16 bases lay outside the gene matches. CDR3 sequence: CSAPGTSGTLPHGTQYF. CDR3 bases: TGCAGTGCTCCCGGGACTAGCGGGACCCTCCCCCACGGGACCCAGTACTTC.

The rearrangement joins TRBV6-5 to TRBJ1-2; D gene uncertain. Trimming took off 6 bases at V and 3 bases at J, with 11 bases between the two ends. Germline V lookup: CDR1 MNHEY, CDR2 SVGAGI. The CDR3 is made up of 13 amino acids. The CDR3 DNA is TGTGCCAGCAGCTTAGAGAGACACTATGGCTACACCTTC. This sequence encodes CASSLERHYGYTF.